A few counts support the clone carrying this TCR beta chain. No antigen is known for it. Germline assignment: CDR1 LGHNT and CDR2 FRNRAP. The CDR3 is 11 residues long. The V and J ends lost 5 bases and 14 bases, in that order; junction bases with no gene match: 5. The data were obtained in a study of cytomegalovirus exposure and HLA in healthy donors. The PCR had 60 Vbeta and 13 Jbeta primers. Assay: immunoSEQ multiplex PCR; the TCRdb copy retains only in-frame clones and omits some. The sample includes some 130,000 clones, roughly 70% seen only once; the top ten take 1.5% to 2%. Study outcomes and limitations: Earlier analysis yielded a pattern in which most TCR beta V segments were productive about 87% or about 30% of the time.

The sequence came from a human donor in good health. The V and J genes are TRBV12-5 and TRBJ2-1; 8 bases map to TRBD1. Sequenced material: PBMCs. CDR3 bases: TGTGCTAGTGGTCCCTCAGGGGGCGAGTTCTTC. It translates to CASGPSGGEFF.